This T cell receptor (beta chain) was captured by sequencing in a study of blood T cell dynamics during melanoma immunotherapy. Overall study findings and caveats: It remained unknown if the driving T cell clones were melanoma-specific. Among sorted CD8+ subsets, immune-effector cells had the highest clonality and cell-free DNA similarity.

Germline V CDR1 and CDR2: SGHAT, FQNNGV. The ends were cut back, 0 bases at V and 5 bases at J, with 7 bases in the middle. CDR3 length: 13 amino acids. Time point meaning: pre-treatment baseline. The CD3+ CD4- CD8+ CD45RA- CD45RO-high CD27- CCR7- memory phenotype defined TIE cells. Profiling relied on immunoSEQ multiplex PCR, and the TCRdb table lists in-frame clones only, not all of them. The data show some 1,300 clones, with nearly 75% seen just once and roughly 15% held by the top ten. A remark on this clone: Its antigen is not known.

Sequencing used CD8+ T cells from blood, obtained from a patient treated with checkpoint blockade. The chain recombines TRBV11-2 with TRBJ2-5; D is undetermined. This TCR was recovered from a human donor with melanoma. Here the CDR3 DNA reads TGTGCCAGCAGCTTAGAACTTTCTGAGACCCAGTACTTC. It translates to CASSLELSETQYF.